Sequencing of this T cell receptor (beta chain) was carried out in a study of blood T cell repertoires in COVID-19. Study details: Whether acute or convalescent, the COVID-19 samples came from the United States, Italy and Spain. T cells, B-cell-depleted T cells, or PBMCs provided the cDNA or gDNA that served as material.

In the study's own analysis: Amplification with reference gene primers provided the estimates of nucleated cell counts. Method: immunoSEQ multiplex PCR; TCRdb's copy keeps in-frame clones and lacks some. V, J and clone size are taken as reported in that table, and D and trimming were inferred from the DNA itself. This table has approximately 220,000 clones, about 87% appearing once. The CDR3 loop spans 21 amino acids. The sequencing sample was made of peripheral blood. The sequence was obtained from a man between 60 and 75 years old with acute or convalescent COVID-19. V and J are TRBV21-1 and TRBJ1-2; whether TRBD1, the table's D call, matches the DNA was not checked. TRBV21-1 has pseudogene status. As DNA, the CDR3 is TGTGCCAGCAGCCCGAGAGATTCTCGGGACAGGGATTTATCTTGCAACTATGGCTACACCTTC. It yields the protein CASSPRDSRDRDLSCNYGYTF.